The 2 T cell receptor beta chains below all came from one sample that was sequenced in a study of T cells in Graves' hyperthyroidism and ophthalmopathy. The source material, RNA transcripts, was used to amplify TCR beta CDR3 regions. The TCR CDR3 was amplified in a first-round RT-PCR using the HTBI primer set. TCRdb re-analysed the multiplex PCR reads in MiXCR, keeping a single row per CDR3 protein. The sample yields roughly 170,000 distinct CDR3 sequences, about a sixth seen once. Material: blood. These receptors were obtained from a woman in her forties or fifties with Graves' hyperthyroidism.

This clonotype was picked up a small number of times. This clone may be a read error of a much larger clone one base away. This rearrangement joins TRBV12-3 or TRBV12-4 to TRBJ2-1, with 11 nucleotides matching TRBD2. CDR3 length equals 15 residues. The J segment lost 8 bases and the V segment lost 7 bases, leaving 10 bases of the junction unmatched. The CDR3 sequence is CASTRSSGGADEQFF. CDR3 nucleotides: TGTGCCAGCACCAGGAGTAGCGGGGGGGCCGATGAGCAGTTCTTC.

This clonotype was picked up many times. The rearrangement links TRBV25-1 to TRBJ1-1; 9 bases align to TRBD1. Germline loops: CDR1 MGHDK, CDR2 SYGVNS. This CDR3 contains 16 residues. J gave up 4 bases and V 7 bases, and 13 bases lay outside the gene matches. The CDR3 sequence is CASTDRQGEIGTEAFF. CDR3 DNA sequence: TGTGCCAGCACCGACCGACAGGGGGAAATCGGCACTGAAGCTTTCTTT.